A selection of T cell receptor beta chains follows, all from one sample in a study of T cell responses to AZD1222 COVID-19 vaccine. Generated by immunoSEQ multiplex PCR, the TCRdb table keeps only in-frame clones and is missing some. Found here are 80,000 or so clones, about 90% of them singletons; the top ten hold 4.5%. The material was peripheral blood, obtained on day 0 of MenACWY control vaccination. The origin of the receptors is an adult in good health. Each CDR3 is given with its conserved first and last residue. The order of the fields is clone size, V gene, D gene, J gene, CDR3 length, CDR3 protein, CDR3 DNA. D genes are given only for firm matches. The size entry is marked missing in some rows and otherwise reads once, few, many or a size class.

size: .; V: TRBV7-2; D: TRBD1; J: TRBJ2-2; length: 15; CDR3: CASSSTGAGTGELFF; DNA: TGTGCCAGCAGCTCCACAGGGGCAGGGACCGGGGAGCTGTTTTTT
size: .; V: TRBV28; D: TRBD1; J: TRBJ2-7; length: 16; CDR3: CASSSRRGTGPYEQYF; DNA: TGTGCCAGCAGTTCCCGGCGGGGGACAGGGCCATACGAGCAGTACTTC
size: .; V: TRBV28; D: .; J: TRBJ1-5; length: 13; CDR3: CARAPGSNQPQHF; DNA: TGTGCCAGGGCGCCCGGGAGCAATCAGCCCCAGCATTTT
size: .; V: TRBV5-1; D: TRBD2; J: TRBJ2-3; length: 20; CDR3: CASSFPRQGVAGVPTDTQYF; DNA: TGCGCCAGCAGCTTCCCCCGACAGGGAGTAGCGGGAGTTCCCACAGATACGCAGTATTTT
size: once; V: TRBV2; D: TRBD2; J: TRBJ2-7; length: 15; CDR3: CASRGRASGAYEQYF; DNA: TGTGCCAGCAGAGGGAGGGCTAGCGGGGCCTACGAGCAGTACTTC
size: .; V: TRBV5-6; D: TRBD1; J: TRBJ2-7; length: 16; CDR3: CASSLLGTGASYEQYF; DNA: TGTGCCAGCAGCCTCTTGGGGACAGGCGCCTCCTACGAGCAGTACTTC
size: .; V: TRBV10-2; D: .; J: TRBJ1-6; length: 14; CDR3: CASSEEPRNSPLHF; DNA: TGCGCCAGCAGTGAGGAACCCCGTAATTCACCCCTCCACTTT
size: .; V: TRBV19; D: .; J: TRBJ2-7; length: 15; CDR3: CASSPRTAASYEQYF; DNA: TGTGCCAGTAGTCCAAGGACAGCGGCCTCCTACGAGCAGTACTTC
size: .; V: TRBV13; D: .; J: TRBJ2-1; length: 16; CDR3: CASSRPPSGDYNEQFF; DNA: TGTGCCAGCAGCCGACCCCCCAGTGGAGACTACAATGAGCAGTTCTTC
size: .; V: TRBV5-1; D: .; J: TRBJ2-1; length: 15; CDR3: CASSLDSNLGNEQFF; DNA: TGCGCCAGCAGCTTGGATAGTAACCTCGGCAATGAGCAGTTCTTC
size: .; V: TRBV7-2; D: .; J: TRBJ1-2; length: 13; CDR3: CASSLTSSGGYTF; DNA: TGTGCCAGCAGCTTAACGAGCTCTGGTGGCTACACCTTC
size: .; V: TRBV30; D: .; J: TRBJ1-1; length: 12; CDR3: CAWRRGRAEAFF; DNA: TGTGCCTGGAGGAGAGGGAGGGCTGAAGCTTTCTTT
size: .; V: TRBV27; D: .; J: TRBJ1-2; length: 13; CDR3: CASSFRDKDGYTF; DNA: TGTGCCAGCAGTTTCCGGGACAAAGATGGCTACACCTTC
size: .; V: TRBV5-4; D: .; J: TRBJ2-1; length: 10; CDR3: CASSYNEQFF; DNA: TGTGCCAGCAGCTACAATGAGCAGTTCTTC
size: .; V: TRBV7-6; D: .; J: TRBJ2-5; length: 14; CDR3: CASSRALGLETQYF; DNA: TGTGCCAGCAGCCGAGCGTTGGGTCTTGAGACCCAGTACTTC
size: .; V: TRBV28; D: TRBD1; J: TRBJ1-2; length: 14; CDR3: CASSVGQATYGYTF; DNA: TGTGCCAGCAGTGTGGGACAGGCCACCTATGGCTACACCTTC
size: .; V: TRBV12-3/TRBV12-4; D: .; J: TRBJ1-3; length: 13; CDR3: CASSFRGGNTIYF; DNA: TGTGCCAGCAGTTTTAGAGGCGGAAACACCATATATTTT
size: .; V: TRBV18; D: .; J: TRBJ2-7; length: 14; CDR3: CASSPPGSHYEQYF; DNA: TGTGCCAGCTCACCGCCGGGGTCACACTACGAGCAGTACTTC
size: .; V: TRBV12-5; D: TRBD1; J: TRBJ2-1; length: 14; CDR3: CASGLGTGWGEQFF; DNA: TGTGCTAGTGGTTTGGGGACAGGGTGGGGTGAGCAGTTCTTC
size: .; V: TRBV28; D: .; J: TRBJ1-2; length: 15; CDR3: CASSLWGVPFFGYTF; DNA: TGTGCCAGCAGTTTATGGGGGGTACCCTTTTTTGGCTACACCTTC
size: .; V: TRBV12-3/TRBV12-4; D: .; J: TRBJ2-5; length: 12; CDR3: CASSFGDETQYF; DNA: TGTGCCAGCAGTTTTGGAGACGAGACCCAGTACTTC
size: .; V: TRBV27; D: .; J: TRBJ1-5; length: 14; CDR3: CASSPQGSGQPQHF; DNA: TGTGCCAGCAGCCCCCAGGGGAGTGGCCAGCCCCAGCATTTT
size: .; V: TRBV10-3; D: .; J: TRBJ1-5; length: 15; CDR3: CAISESAGARQPQHF; DNA: TGTGCCATCAGTGAGTCGGCAGGGGCAAGGCAGCCCCAGCATTTT
size: once; V: TRBV11-1; D: .; J: TRBJ1-4; length: 15; CDR3: CASSLISRGGEKLFF; DNA: TGTGCCAGCAGCTTAATATCTCGGGGCGGTGAAAAACTGTTTTTT
size: few; V: TRBV5-6; D: .; J: TRBJ1-3; length: 16; CDR3: CASSLVPEGGGNTIYF; DNA: TGTGCCAGCAGCTTGGTTCCGGAGGGCGGTGGAAACACCATATATTTT
size: .; V: TRBV18; D: TRBD2; J: TRBJ2-3; length: 16; CDR3: CASSPPSLADTDTQYF; DNA: TGTGCCAGCTCACCACCGTCGCTAGCGGACACAGATACGCAGTATTTT
size: .; V: TRBV3-1/TRBV3-2; D: .; J: TRBJ2-1; length: 17; CDR3: CASSPQSGRRIYNEQFF; DNA: TGTGCCAGCAGCCCCCAATCCGGGAGAAGGATCTACAATGAGCAGTTCTTC
size: .; V: TRBV5-1; D: TRBD2; J: TRBJ2-7; length: 14; CDR3: CASSLAGLVGEQYF; DNA: TGCGCCAGCAGCTTGGCTGGACTAGTCGGTGAGCAGTACTTC
size: .; V: TRBV19; D: .; J: TRBJ1-1; length: 15; CDR3: CASSIGAERGTEAFF; DNA: TGTGCCAGTAGTATAGGGGCGGAGAGGGGCACTGAAGCTTTCTTT